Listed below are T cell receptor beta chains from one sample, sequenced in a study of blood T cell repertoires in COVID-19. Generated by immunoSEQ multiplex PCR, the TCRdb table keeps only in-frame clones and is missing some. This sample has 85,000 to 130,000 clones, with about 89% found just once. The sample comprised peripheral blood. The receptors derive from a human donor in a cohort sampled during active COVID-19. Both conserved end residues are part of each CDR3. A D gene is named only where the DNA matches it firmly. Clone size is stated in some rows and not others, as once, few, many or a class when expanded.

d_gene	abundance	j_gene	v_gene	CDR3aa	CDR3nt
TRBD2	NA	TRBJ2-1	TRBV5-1	CASSLGRETSGGEQFF	TGCGCCAGCAGCTTGGGACGGGAGACTAGCGGGGGGGAGCAGTTCTTC
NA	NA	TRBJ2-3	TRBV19	CASSIGYPGYTQYF	TGTGCCAGTTCGATTGGGTACCCAGGATATACGCAGTATTTT
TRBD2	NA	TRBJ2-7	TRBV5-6	CASSLQGGSYSYEQYF	TGTGCCAGCAGCTTGCAAGGCGGGAGTTACTCCTACGAGCAGTACTTC
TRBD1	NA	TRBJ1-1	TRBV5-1	CASSPGDRLNTEAFF	TGCGCCAGCAGCCCTGGGGACAGACTAAACACTGAAGCTTTCTTT
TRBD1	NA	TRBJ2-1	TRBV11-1	CASSLNPGQGLGEQFF	TGTGCCAGCAGCTTAAACCCGGGACAGGGGTTGGGTGAGCAGTTCTTC
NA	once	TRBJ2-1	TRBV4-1	CASSQPTEDHNGQFF	TGCGCCAGCAGCCAACCGACAGAGGACCACAATGGGCAGTTCTTC
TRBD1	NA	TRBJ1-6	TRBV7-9	CASRGGTGHNSPLHF	TGTGCCAGCAGGGGAGGGACAGGTCATAATTCACCCCTCCACTTT
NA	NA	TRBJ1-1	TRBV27	CASSFQGSTEAFF	TGTGCCAGCAGTTTCCAGGGGAGCACTGAAGCTTTCTTT
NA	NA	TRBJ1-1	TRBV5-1	CASSLRQTNTEAFF	TGCGCCAGCAGCTTAAGACAGACGAACACTGAAGCTTTCTTT
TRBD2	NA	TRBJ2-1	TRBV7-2	CASSLASGLSYNEQFF	TGTGCCAGCAGCTTAGCATCGGGACTATCCTACAATGAGCAGTTCTTC
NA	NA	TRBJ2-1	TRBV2	CASSEEGGRGNEQFF	TGTGCCAGCAGTGAAGAAGGAGGTCGGGGCAATGAGCAGTTCTTC
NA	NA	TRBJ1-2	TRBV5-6	CASSLESGFTYGYTF	TGTGCCAGCAGCTTGGAATCGGGGTTTACCTATGGCTACACCTTC